A selection of T cell receptor beta chains follows, all from one sample in a study of OX40 agonist ivuxolimab in advanced cancers. Clones were read by immunoSEQ multiplex PCR, and TCRdb kept only the in-frame ones, dropping some. This table holds roughly 90,000 clones, approximately 88% found once. This specimen was CD4+ or CD8+ T cells sorted from blood, taken in a trial of the OX40 agonist ivuxolimab. The receptors stem from an adult with an advanced solid tumor such as melanoma, head and neck, liver or kidney cancer. Both conserved end residues are part of each CDR3. D genes are given only for firm matches. For some rows the clone size is stated as once, few or many, or as a class when expanded; others skip it.

>TRBV18|TRBD1|-|TRBJ1-3|16
TGTGCCAGCTCAGATGGACAGGCGGCCTCTGGAAACACCATATATTTT
CASSDGQAASGNTIYF
>TRBV28|-|-|TRBJ2-4|15
TGTGCCAGCAGTTTAGGTAACCTAGCCAAAAACATTCAGTACTTC
CASSLGNLAKNIQYF
>TRBV11-2|-|few|TRBJ1-1|14
TGTGCCAGCAGCCCCCTGGTTCCTTCCACTGAAGCTTTCTTT
CASSPLVPSTEAFF
>TRBV29-1|-|few|TRBJ2-7|14
TGCAGCGTTGGCCCCCGGAGTAGGGACAACGAGCAGTACTTC
CSVGPRSRDNEQYF
>TRBV7-2|TRBD2|once|TRBJ2-1|16
TGTGCCAGCAGCCCGCCGGGACTAGCGGTCTACAATGAGCAGTTCTTC
CASSPPGLAVYNEQFF
>TRBV6-1|TRBD1|-|TRBJ1-5|17
TGTGCCAGCAGTGAGACAGGGGGCGGTTTTAGCAATCAGCCCCAGCATTTT
CASSETGGGFSNQPQHF
>TRBV28|-|-|TRBJ1-2|13
TGTGCCACCGGGGACACCGCTAACTATGGCTACACCTTC
CATGDTANYGYTF
>TRBV5-1|-|-|TRBJ2-1|14
TGCGCCAGCAGCTTGGGACAAGAAGCGGGTGAGCAGTTCTTC
CASSLGQEAGEQFF
>TRBV9|-|-|TRBJ2-7|15
TGTGCCAGCAGCCCCACCCCGCAGGGTTTGTACGAGCAGTACTTC
CASSPTPQGLYEQYF
>TRBV19|-|-|TRBJ2-3|14
TGTGCCAGTAGTATCGGGCAGCTCACAGATACGCAGTATTTT
CASSIGQLTDTQYF
>TRBV7-2|-|-|TRBJ2-3|15
TGTGCCAGCAGCTACGACGGGGTGGTGACAGATACGCAGTATTTT
CASSYDGVVTDTQYF
>TRBV7-6|-|-|TRBJ2-5|14
TGTGCCAGCAGCTTAGTGTTAGCCGGAGAGACCCAGTACTTC
CASSLVLAGETQYF
>TRBV6-5|-|few|TRBJ1-2|15
TGTGCCAGCAGCCCAGCGACCACACATAACTATGGCTACACCTTC
CASSPATTHNYGYTF
>TRBV6-1|-|-|TRBJ2-2|15
TGTGCCAGCACAAGGACAGACCCGAACACCGGGGAGCTGTTTTTT
CASTRTDPNTGELFF
>TRBV27|-|-|TRBJ1-6|15
TGTGCCAGCAGTTTGACAGGAGGGTCCGTGTCACCCCTCCACTTT
CASSLTGGSVSPLHF
>TRBV10-2|TRBD2|-|TRBJ2-4|17
TGCGCCAGCAGTGAGTCGAGGGCTAGCGGGAGGAGAAACATTCAGTACTTC
CASSESRASGRRNIQYF
>TRBV10-1|TRBD1|-|TRBJ1-6|16
TGCGCCAGCAGTTCCGACGATGACAGGGGTAATTCACCCCTCCACTTT
CASSSDDDRGNSPLHF
>TRBV4-3|-|-|TRBJ1-2|15
TGCGCCAGCAGCCCTCGGGAGGGGGTTAACTATGGCTACACCTTC
CASSPREGVNYGYTF
>TRBV18|-|-|TRBJ1-6|13
TGTGCCAGCTCACCCGAGACGGATTCACCCCTCCACTTT
CASSPETDSPLHF
>TRBV9|-|-|TRBJ2-1|15
TGTGCCAGCAGCGTAAATCGGGGCTCCTACAATGAGCAGTTCTTC
CASSVNRGSYNEQFF
>TRBV28|TRBD1|-|TRBJ1-5|14
TGTGCCAGCAGATCGACAGGGTTCAATCAGCCCCAGCATTTT
CASRSTGFNQPQHF
>TRBV7-3|TRBD1|-|TRBJ1-1|13
TGTGCCAGCAGCTTAAACTGGGACAGGGAAGCTTTCTTT
CASSLNWDREAFF
>TRBV15|-|few|TRBJ1-4|15
TGTGCCACCAGCAACCGGATCGCCCCCAACGAAAAACTGTTTTTT
CATSNRIAPNEKLFF
>TRBV19|TRBD1|-|TRBJ2-2|14
TGTGCCAGTAGGGACAGGATTAACACCGGGGAGCTGTTTTTT
CASRDRINTGELFF
>TRBV4-2|TRBD2|-|TRBJ2-1|14
TGTGCCAGCAGCCAAGGGGGACTAGCCAATGAGCAGTTCTTC
CASSQGGLANEQFF
>TRBV9|TRBD1|-|TRBJ2-1|16
TGTGCCAGCAGCGTACCCCGGGACAGCTCCTACAATGAGCAGTTCTTC
CASSVPRDSSYNEQFF
>TRBV20-1|-|-|TRBJ2-4|11
TGCAGTTGTGAGGGGGGAAACATTCAGTACTTC
CSCEGGNIQYF
>TRBV14|TRBD2|-|TRBJ2-1|17
TGTGCCAGCAGCCCCCTGGGGCGAGCGGGAGGGTACAATGAGCAGTTCTTC
CASSPLGRAGGYNEQFF
>TRBV5-8|-|-|TRBJ2-7|14
TGTGCCAGCAGCTTTTGGGAGTCAGGCTCCGAGCAGTACTTC
CASSFWESGSEQYF
>TRBV30|-|-|TRBJ2-5|14
TGTGCCTGGAGTGTAAAAGGGGCCTCCGAGACCCAGTACTTC
CAWSVKGASETQYF
>TRBV2|-|-|TRBJ2-4|13
TGTGCCACACAGGGTGTAGGTGAAAACATTCAGTACTTC
CATQGVGENIQYF
>TRBV19|TRBD1|-|TRBJ2-3|15
TGTGCCAGTAGTCGGACAGGGGGCACGACAGATACGCAGTATTTT
CASSRTGGTTDTQYF
>TRBV9|TRBD2|-|TRBJ2-1|15
TGTGCCAGCAGACCCCCCGGGACTAGCGGGAGTCAGCAGTTCTTC
CASRPPGTSGSQQFF
>TRBV18|-|-|TRBJ1-5|12
TGTGCCAGCTCACCACAGAATCAGCCCCAGCATTTT
CASSPQNQPQHF
>TRBV7-2|TRBD1|many|TRBJ2-7|16
TGTGCCAGCAGCCGGGACAGAACAGGCAACCCGGGAGAGCAGTACTTC
CASSRDRTGNPGEQYF
>TRBV25-1|-|-|TRBJ1-1|11
TGTGCCAGCCGCTTGAACACTGAAGCTTTCTTT
CASRLNTEAFF
>TRBV6-6|TRBD1|few|TRBJ1-1|16
TGTGCCAGCAGTTACTCGACAGGGGGCAGAGGCACTGAAGCTTTCTTT
CASSYSTGGRGTEAFF
>TRBV27|TRBD2|-|TRBJ2-1|13
TGTGCCAGCAGTCGGCGGGAGTACAATGAGCAGTTCTTC
CASSRREYNEQFF
>TRBV7-6|-|-|TRBJ2-6|17
TGTGCCAGCAGCTTAGCACCCCAGGGCTCTGGGGCCAACGTCCTGACTTTC
CASSLAPQGSGANVLTF
>TRBV28|TRBD1|-|TRBJ1-6|15
TGTGCCAGCAGCAACAGGGGGCGTTTTAATTCACCCCTCCACTTT
CASSNRGRFNSPLHF
>TRBV4-1|TRBD2|-|TRBJ2-5|17
TGCGCCAGCAGCCAAGCACTAGCGGGAGGGACGCAAGAGACCCAGTACTTC
CASSQALAGGTQETQYF
>TRBV18|-|-|TRBJ2-2|15
TGTGCCAGCTCACCACGGACAGCGGACACCGGGGAGCTGTTTTTT
CASSPRTADTGELFF
>TRBV29-1|TRBD2|-|TRBJ2-5|14
TGCAGCGTCCGCCCTGGGACTAGCGGGGAGACCCAGTACTTC
CSVRPGTSGETQYF
>TRBV7-6|-|-|TRBJ2-2|14
TGTGCCAGCAGCCTAATAGCACACACCGGGGAGCTGTTTTTT
CASSLIAHTGELFF
>TRBV7-9|-|-|TRBJ2-1|17
TGTGCCAGCAGCTTAGCGCGTTCGACAGTCTCCTACAATGAGCAGTTCTTC
CASSLARSTVSYNEQFF
>TRBV2|TRBD1|once|TRBJ2-5|13
TGTGCCAGCACAAGGGACAGCCAAGAGACCCAGTACTTC
CASTRDSQETQYF
>TRBV10-1|TRBD2|-|TRBJ2-7|15
TGCGCCAGCAGTCCATCCGGGACTAGCGGATACGAGCAGTACTTC
CASSPSGTSGYEQYF
>TRBV5-1|-|-|TRBJ2-5|14
TGCGCCAGCGGCCCTGGGACCGAGGGAGAGACCCAGTACTTC
CASGPGTEGETQYF
>TRBV4-2|TRBD1|few|TRBJ1-6|16
TGTGCCAGCAGCCCTAACCAGGGGGCGGGAAATTCACCCCTCCACTTT
CASSPNQGAGNSPLHF
>TRBV9|-|-|TRBJ2-2|13
TGTGCCAGCAGCCGTGTGGACACCGGGGAGCTGTTTTTT
CASSRVDTGELFF
>TRBV11-2|TRBD2|once|TRBJ2-1|13
TGTGCCAGCAGGGGTAGCGGGAGGGTGGAGAAGTTCTTC
CASRGSGRVEKFF
>TRBV28|-|-|TRBJ2-7|16
TGTGCCAGCAGTTTTAACGTGAAGGACCCATCATACGAGCAGTACTTC
CASSFNVKDPSYEQYF
>TRBV5-1|-|few|TRBJ2-3|18
TGCGCCAGCACGTACCTTGTTGCTACAGGAGGAGTTCGGGATACGCAGTATTTT
CASTYLVATGGVRDTQYF
>TRBV5-4|TRBD1|-|TRBJ2-6|17
TGTGCCAGCAGCTTTATGACAGGGGGTGCTGGGGCCAACGTCCTGACTTTC
CASSFMTGGAGANVLTF
>TRBV7-9|-|-|TRBJ1-3|13
TGTGCCAGCAGCAGGGGAAATGGAAACACCATATATTTT
CASSRGNGNTIYF